A single T cell receptor (beta chain) is shown here with its context. Its antigen is currently unknown. The germline V gene encodes CDR1 SGHAT and CDR2 FQDESV (reference sequence). Trimming shortened V by 3 bases and J by 7 bases, and 15 bases separated the two germline ends. The CDR3 contains 15 residues. This sample is drawn from a study of OX40 agonist ivuxolimab in advanced cancers. Study-wide findings and caveats: At doses 0.1 to 3.0 mg/kg, CD4+ and CD8+ clones expanded.

Sequencing used immunoSEQ multiplex PCR; TCRdb keeps in-frame clones, though not all of them. The table has roughly 35,000 clones, about 81% seen once. The input for sequencing was CD4+ or CD8+ T cells sorted from blood, taken in a trial of the OX40 agonist ivuxolimab. The chain joins TRBV11-1 to TRBJ1-4; the D gene is possibly TRBD1 (5 bases). The clonotype comes from an adult with an advanced solid tumor such as melanoma, head and neck, liver or kidney cancer. CDR3 region: CASSFHGTGSEKLFF. CDR3 nucleotide sequence: TGTGCCAGCAGCTTCCATGGGACCGGGAGTGAAAAACTGTTTTTT.